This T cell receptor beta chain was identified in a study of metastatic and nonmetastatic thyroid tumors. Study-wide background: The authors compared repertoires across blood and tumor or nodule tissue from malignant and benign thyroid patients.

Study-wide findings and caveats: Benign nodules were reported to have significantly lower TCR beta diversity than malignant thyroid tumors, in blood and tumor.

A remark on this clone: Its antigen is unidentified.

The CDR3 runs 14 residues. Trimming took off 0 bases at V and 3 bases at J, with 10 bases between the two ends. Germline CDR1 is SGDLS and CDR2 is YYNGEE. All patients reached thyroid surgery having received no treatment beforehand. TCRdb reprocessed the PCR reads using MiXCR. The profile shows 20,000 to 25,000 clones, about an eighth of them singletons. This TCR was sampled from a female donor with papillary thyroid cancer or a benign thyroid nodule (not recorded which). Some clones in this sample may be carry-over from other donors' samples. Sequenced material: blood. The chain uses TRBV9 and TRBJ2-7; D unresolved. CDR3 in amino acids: CASSVDPRNYEQYF. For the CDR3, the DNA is TGTGCCAGCAGCGTAGATCCCCGTAACTACGAGCAGTACTTC.